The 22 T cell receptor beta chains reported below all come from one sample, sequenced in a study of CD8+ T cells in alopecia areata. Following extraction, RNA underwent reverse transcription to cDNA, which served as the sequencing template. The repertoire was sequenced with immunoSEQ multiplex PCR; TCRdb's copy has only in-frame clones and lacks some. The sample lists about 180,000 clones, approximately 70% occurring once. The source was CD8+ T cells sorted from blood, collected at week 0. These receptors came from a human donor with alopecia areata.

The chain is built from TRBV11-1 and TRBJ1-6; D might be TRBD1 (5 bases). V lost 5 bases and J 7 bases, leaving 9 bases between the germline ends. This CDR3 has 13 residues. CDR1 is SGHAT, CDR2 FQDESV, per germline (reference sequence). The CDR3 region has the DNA TGTGCCAGCAGCCAAGGGGTGAATTCACCCCTCCACTTT. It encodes CASSQGVNSPLHF.

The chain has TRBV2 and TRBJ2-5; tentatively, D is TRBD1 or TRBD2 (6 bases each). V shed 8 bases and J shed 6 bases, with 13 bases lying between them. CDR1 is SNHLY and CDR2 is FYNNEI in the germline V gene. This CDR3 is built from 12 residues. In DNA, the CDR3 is TGTGCCAGCTTGGAGGGGGGAAAGACCCAGTACTTC. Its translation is CASLEGGKTQYF.

CDR3 DNA sequence: TGTGCCAGCAGCTCGTACACCGGGGAGCTGTTTTTT. The encoded protein is CASSSYTGELFF. The chain couples TRBV7-2 to TRBJ2-2, with D uncertain. There are 12 residues in the CDR3. Between the trimmed V and J ends, which lost 4 bases and 3 bases, there was a span of 3 bases. Germline V lookup: CDR1 SGHTA, CDR2 FQGNSA.

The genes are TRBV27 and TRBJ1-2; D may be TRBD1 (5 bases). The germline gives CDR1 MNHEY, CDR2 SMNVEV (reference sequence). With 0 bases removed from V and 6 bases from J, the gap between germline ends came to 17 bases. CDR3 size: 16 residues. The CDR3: CASSLSIQGGEDGYTF. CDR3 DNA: TGTGCCAGCAGTTTATCGATCCAGGGAGGTGAGGATGGCTACACCTTC.

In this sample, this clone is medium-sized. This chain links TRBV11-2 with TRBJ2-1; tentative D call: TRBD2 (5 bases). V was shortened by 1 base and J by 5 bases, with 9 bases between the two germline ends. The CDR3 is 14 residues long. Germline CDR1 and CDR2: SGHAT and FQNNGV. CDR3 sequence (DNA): TGTGCCAGCAGCTTAGGGACTCCCGACAATGAGCAGTTCTTC. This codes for CASSLGTPDNEQFF.

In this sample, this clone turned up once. CDR3 residues: CASSDYLGRDTGELFF. CDR3 coding DNA: TGTGCCAGCAGTGACTACCTAGGGAGGGACACCGGGGAGCTGTTTTTT. The chain recombines TRBV6-4 with TRBJ2-2, with 7 positions matching TRBD2. CDR1 MRHNA and CDR2 SNTAGT come from the germline V gene. CDR3 length: 16 amino acids. V gave up 1 base and J gave up 3 bases; unmatched junction bases: 5.

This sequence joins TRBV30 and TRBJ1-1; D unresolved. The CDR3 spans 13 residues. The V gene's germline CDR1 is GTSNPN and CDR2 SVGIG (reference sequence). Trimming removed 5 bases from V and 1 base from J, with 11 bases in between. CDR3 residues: CAWSHHSNTEAFF. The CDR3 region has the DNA TGTGCCTGGTCCCATCATTCGAACACTGAAGCTTTCTTT. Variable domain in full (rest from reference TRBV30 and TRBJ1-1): SQTIHQWPATLVQPVGSPLSLECTVEGTSNPNLYWYRQAAGRGLQLLFYSVGIGQISSEVPQNLSASRPQDRQFILSSKKLLLSDSGFYLCAWSHHSNTEAFFGQGTRLTVV.

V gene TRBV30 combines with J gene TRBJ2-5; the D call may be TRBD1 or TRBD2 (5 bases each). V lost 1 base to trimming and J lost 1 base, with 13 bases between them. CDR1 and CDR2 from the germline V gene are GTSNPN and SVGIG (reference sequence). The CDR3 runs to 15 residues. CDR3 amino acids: CAWSEGDSLQETQYF. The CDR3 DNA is TGTGCCTGGAGTGAGGGAGACAGCCTCCAAGAGACCCAGTACTTC. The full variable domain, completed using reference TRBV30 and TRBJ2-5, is SQTIHQWPATLVQPVGSPLSLECTVEGTSNPNLYWYRQAAGRGLQLLFYSVGIGQISSEVPQNLSASRPQDRQFILSSKKLLLSDSGFYLCAWSEGDSLQETQYFGPGTRLLVL.

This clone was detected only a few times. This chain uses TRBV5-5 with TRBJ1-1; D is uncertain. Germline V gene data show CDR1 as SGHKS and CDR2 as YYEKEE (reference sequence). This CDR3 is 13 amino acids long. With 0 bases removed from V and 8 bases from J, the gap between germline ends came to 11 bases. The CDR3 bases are TGTGCCAGCAGCTTGGCGTTCGGAGTAGAAGCTTTCTTT. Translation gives CASSLAFGVEAFF.

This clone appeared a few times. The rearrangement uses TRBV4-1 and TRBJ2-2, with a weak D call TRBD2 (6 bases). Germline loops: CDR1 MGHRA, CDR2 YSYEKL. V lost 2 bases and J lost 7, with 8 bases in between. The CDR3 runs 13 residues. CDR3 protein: CASSQRRGGELFF. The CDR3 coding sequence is TGCGCCAGCAGCCAAAGGCGGGGCGGGGAGCTGTTTTTT.

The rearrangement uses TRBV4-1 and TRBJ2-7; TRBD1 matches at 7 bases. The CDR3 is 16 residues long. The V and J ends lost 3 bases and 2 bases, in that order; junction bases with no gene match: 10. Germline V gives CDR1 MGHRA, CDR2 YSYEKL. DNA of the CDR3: TGCGCCAGCAGCCAGGCTACCGGGACAGAACCCTACGAGCAGTACTTC. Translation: CASSQATGTEPYEQYF.

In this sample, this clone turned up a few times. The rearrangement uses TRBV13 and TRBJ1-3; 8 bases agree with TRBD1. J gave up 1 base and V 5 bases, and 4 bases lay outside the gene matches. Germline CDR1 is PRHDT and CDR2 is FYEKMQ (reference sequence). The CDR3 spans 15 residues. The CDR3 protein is CASSGQGKSGNTIYF. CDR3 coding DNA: TGTGCCAGCAGCGGACAGGGAAAATCTGGAAACACCATATATTTT.

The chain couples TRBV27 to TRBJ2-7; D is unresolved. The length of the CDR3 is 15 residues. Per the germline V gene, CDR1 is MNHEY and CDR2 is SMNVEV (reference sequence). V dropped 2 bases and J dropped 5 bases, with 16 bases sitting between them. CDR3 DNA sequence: TGTGCCAGCAGTTTAATCTACAGCCGCACCAACGAGCAGTACTTC. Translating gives CASSLIYSRTNEQYF.

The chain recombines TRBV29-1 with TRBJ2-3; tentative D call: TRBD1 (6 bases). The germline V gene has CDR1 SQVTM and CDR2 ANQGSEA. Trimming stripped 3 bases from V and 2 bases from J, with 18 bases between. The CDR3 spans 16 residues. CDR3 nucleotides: TGCAGCGTTGATCAGCAGACAGGTGAATACACAGATACGCAGTATTTT. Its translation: CSVDQQTGEYTDTQYF.

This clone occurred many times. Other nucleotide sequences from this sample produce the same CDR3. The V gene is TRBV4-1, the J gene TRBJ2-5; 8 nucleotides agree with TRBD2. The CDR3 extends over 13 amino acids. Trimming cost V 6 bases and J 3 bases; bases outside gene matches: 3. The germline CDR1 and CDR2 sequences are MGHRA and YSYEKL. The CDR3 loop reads CASSPAGEETQYF. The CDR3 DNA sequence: TGCGCCAGCAGTCCAGCGGGGGAAGAGACCCAGTACTTC.

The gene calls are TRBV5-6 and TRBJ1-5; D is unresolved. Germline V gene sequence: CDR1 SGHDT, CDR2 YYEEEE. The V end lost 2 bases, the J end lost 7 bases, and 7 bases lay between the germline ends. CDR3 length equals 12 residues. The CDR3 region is CASSFSDQPQHF. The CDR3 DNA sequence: TGTGCCAGCAGCTTTTCCGACCAGCCCCAGCATTTT.

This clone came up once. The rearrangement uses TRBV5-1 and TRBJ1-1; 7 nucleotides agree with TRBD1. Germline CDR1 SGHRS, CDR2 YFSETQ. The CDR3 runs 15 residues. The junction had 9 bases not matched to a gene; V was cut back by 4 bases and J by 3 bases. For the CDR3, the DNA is TGCGCCAGCAGCCCAAAAACAGGGGTTTACACTGAAGCTTTCTTT. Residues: CASSPKTGVYTEAFF.

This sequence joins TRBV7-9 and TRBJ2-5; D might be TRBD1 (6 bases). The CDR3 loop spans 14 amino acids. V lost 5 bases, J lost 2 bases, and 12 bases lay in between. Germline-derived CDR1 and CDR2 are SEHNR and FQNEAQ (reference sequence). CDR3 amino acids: CASSAGAGQETQYF. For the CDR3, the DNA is TGTGCCAGCAGCGCAGGGGCCGGTCAAGAGACCCAGTACTTC.

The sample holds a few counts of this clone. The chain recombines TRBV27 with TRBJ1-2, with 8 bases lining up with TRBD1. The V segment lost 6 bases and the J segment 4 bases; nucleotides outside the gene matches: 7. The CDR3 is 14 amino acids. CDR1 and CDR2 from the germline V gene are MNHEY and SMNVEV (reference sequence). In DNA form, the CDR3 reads TGTGCCAGCAGGGCAGGGGGCGCCGGCTATGGCTACACCTTC. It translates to CASRAGGAGYGYTF.

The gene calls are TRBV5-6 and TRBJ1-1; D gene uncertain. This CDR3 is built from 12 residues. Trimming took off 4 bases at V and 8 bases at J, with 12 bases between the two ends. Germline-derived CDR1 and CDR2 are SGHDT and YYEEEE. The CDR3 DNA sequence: TGTGCCAGCAGCCAAGGGAACGTCGAAGCTTTCTTT. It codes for CASSQGNVEAFF. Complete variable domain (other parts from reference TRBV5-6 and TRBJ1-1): DAGVTQSPTHLIKTRGQQVTLRCSPKSGHDTVSWYQQALGQGPQFIFQYYEEEERQRGNFPDRFSGHQFPNYSSELNVNALLLGDSALYLCASSQGNVEAFFGQGTRLTVV.

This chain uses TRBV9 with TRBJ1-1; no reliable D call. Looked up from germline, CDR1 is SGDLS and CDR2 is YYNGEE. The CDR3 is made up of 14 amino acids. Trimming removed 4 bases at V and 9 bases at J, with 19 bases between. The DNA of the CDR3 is TGTGCCAGCAGCATACCGGATGGGAGCACGAAAGCTTTCTTT. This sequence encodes CASSIPDGSTKAFF.

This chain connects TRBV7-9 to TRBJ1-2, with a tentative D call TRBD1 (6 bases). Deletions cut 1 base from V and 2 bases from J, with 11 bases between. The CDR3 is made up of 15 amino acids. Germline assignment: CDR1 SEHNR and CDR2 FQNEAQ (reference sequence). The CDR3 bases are TGTGCCAGCAGCTTAGGTGACAGGCTAAACTATGGCTACACCTTC. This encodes CASSLGDRLNYGYTF.